These 20 T cell receptor delta chains share one sample of origin, sequenced in a study of gamma-delta chains in newborns, infants, children. TCRdb made new clone calls on the reads using CATT. The sample has about 4,200 delta-chain clones, roughly 14% seen once; the top ten hold around 8.8%. Sequenced sample: blood. These receptors were obtained from a child who was a newborn, infant or young child, either healthy, febrile or measles-vaccinated (not recorded which).

A note on this clone: One base away lies a much larger clone, so this may be a sequencing read error. This specimen includes other DNA sequences encoding the same CDR3. The chain recombines TRDV2 with TRDJ3; TRDD3 aligns across 8 bases. Per the germline V gene, CDR1 is GEAIGNYY and CDR2 is EKD. The trim removed 4 bases at V and 0 bases at J, leaving 13 bases unmatched. The CDR3 has 20 amino acids. CDR3 in DNA: TGTGCCTGTGATTCTTCTTGGGGGATCTCAAGCTCCTGGGACACCCGACAGATGTTTTTC. It yields the protein CACDSSWGISSSWDTRQMFF.

This clone was seen a handful of times. TCRdb's listed protein matches a much larger clone and diverges from this DNA's translation at residue 10, likely through a read error; the protein shown comes from the DNA. V and J are TRDV2 and TRDJ1; 9 bases are a match to TRDD3. Looked up from germline, CDR1 is GEAIGNYY and CDR2 is EKD. The CDR3 sequence is 15 residues long. In DNA form, the CDR3 reads TGTTCCTACTTGGGGGATAATAGGGGCGCCGATAAACTCATCTTT. This translates into CSYLGDNRGADKLIF.

This clone was seen a few times. A much bigger clone sits one base away, suggesting this may be a read error. The gene calls are TRDV1 and TRDJ1, with D possibly TRDD3 on 7 matching bases. The ends were cut back, 1 base at V and 0 bases at J, with 33 bases in the middle. Germline CDR1 reads TSWWSYY; CDR2 reads QGS. CDR3 length equals 23 residues. In DNA, the CDR3 is TGTGCTCTTGGGGAACGGAGACGGTCCTACTTGGGCTGGGGGCAAGGGGACACCGATAAACTCATCTTT. Protein: CALGERRRSYLGWGQGDTDKLIF.

This clone has just a few counts. The CDR3 loop reads CACDTLKGDTREVTDKLIF. For the CDR3, the DNA is TGTGCCTGTGACACCTTAAAGGGGGATACGCGAGAGGTCACCGATAAACTCATCTTT. The chain carries TRDV2 and TRDJ1, with 10 nucleotides matching TRDD3. The CDR3 has 19 residues. V lost 0 bases and J lost 1; bases outside the gene matches: 13. CDR1 is GEAIGNYY, CDR2 EKD, per germline.

The J gene has no call, while the V gene is TRDV2; the table's TRDD3 call for D was not verified on the DNA. The germline CDR1 and CDR2 sequences are GEAIGNYY and EKD. The length of the CDR3 is 19 residues. The CDR3 spells CACDTRGGAGAGVTDKIIF. CDR3 coding DNA: TGTGCCTGTGACACGCGGGGCGGCGCTGGGGCGGGGGTTACCGATAAAATCATCTTT.

In its sample, this clone ranks as medium-sized. The CDR3 spells CACDTWGIAAQLFF. DNA for the CDR3: TGTGCCTGTGACACCTGGGGGATAGCAGCACAACTCTTCTTT. This chain links TRDV2 with TRDJ2, with 9 positions matching TRDD3. This CDR3 is built from 14 residues. The V segment lost 0 bases and the J segment 6 bases; nucleotides outside the gene matches: 1. Germline loops: CDR1 GEAIGNYY, CDR2 EKD.

A few counts support this clone. The chain couples TRDV2 to TRDJ1, with 11 positions matching TRDD3. Germline CDR1 GEAIGNYY, CDR2 EKD. The CDR3 spans 14 residues. V lost 2 bases to trimming and J lost 9 bases; unmatched junction nucleotides: 7. The CDR3 sequence: CACDILGDNAELIF. Written as DNA, the CDR3 is TGTGCCTGTGACATACTGGGGGATAACGCGGAACTCATCTTT.

In its sample, this clone was seen a few times. A much larger clone is a single base away; this may be a read error. V is TRDV2 and J is TRDJ1; 12 bases line up with TRDD3. Matching the DNA to germline supplied the J gene, which TCRdb does not give. After removal of 8 bases from V and 4 bases from J, the junction contained 25 bases not matched to a gene. The CDR3 contains 20 residues. Germline lookup yields CDR1 GEAIGNYY and CDR2 EKD. The CDR3 bases are TGTGCCTCGCTTCCGCTACATTCAGGTACTGGGGGATACAGAAGCGATAAACTCATCTTT. Translation gives CASLPLHSGTGGYRSDKLIF.

The chain is built from TRDV2 and TRDJ1; TRDD3 aligns across 10 bases. The CDR3 spans 20 residues. Per the germline V gene, CDR1 is GEAIGNYY and CDR2 is EKD. After removal of 3 bases from V and 0 bases from J, the junction contained 18 bases not matched to a gene. The CDR3 DNA reads TGTGCCTGTGACCCCTTACTGGGGGATTCCAGGAGGGCTTACACCGATAAACTCATCTTT. This encodes CACDPLLGDSRRAYTDKLIF.

Points on this clone: The junction and the germline gene differ at one end; a read error may be behind it. The V and J genes are TRDV2 and TRDJ3; 10 nucleotides match TRDD3. The J gene, absent from TCRdb, was called here by matching the DNA to germline. The germline CDR1 and CDR2 sequences are GEAIGNYY and EKD. CDR3 length: 20 residues. The CDR3 is CACDRARYWGMNWDTRKMFF. CDR3 coding DNA: TGTGCCTGTGACAGGGCGCGTTACTGGGGGATGAACTGGGACACCCGAAAGATGTTTTTC.

This clone has only a few counts. A much bigger clone sits one base away, suggesting this may be a read error. This chain links TRDV1 with TRDJ1; 12 nucleotides align to TRDD3. V gave up 0 bases and J gave up 4 bases; unmatched junction bases: 15. This CDR3 contains 20 residues. Germline CDR1 reads TSWWSYY; CDR2 reads QGS. The CDR3 DNA is TGTGCTCTTGGGGAACTCGCCCCCCCGCTGGGGGATACGCAGAGCGATAAACTCATCTTT. This sequence encodes CALGELAPPLGDTQSDKLIF.

This clone appeared a few times. The protein that TCRdb holds for this DNA derives from a much larger clone and differs from the translated DNA at residue 16, which likely indicates a read error; the protein shown here is translated from the DNA. V is TRDV2 and J is TRDJ3; D might be TRDD3 (6 bases). No J gene is reported in TCRdb; it was inferred here by comparing the DNA with germline. The CDR3 consists of 19 residues. Germline CDR1 GEAIGNYY, CDR2 EKD. Here the CDR3 DNA reads TGTGCCTGTGACACGGTGGATGGGGATGCCGAATGGGACACCCGAAAGATGTTTTTC. Its translation: CACDTVDGDAEWDTRKMFF.

Comments on this clone: A read error may be the cause here, since a much bigger clone is one base away. Other DNA sequences in this specimen translate into the identical CDR3. This chain links TRDV1 with TRDJ1, with D hard to call. The CDR3 has 15 amino acids. Germline V gene lookup returns CDR1 TSWWSYY and CDR2 QGS. Here the CDR3 reads CALGDVSLSADKLIF. The CDR3 DNA reads TGTGCTCTTGGGGACGTCTCCCTATCGGCCGACAAACTCATCTTT.

Worth noting for this clone: This DNA's translation differs at residue 5 from TCRdb's protein, which comes from a much larger clone; a read error is likely, and the protein shown is translated from the DNA. The J gene is TRDJ3, the V gene TRDV2; 11 nucleotides align to TRDD3. CDR3 size: 18 residues. Germline V gene sequence: CDR1 GEAIGNYY, CDR2 EKD. The V segment lost 3 bases and the J segment 0 bases; nucleotides outside the gene matches: 3. This CDR3 reads CACDGLGDSSWDTRQMFF. DNA for the CDR3: TGTGCCTGTGACGGACTGGGGGATAGCTCCTGGGACACCCGACAGATGTTTTTC.

To note about this clone: One end of the junction is discordant with germline, which a read error may explain. The chain uses TRDV2 and TRDJ1, with 8 bases identical to TRDD3. Germline CDR1 is GEAIGNYY and CDR2 is EKD. The CDR3 sequence is 15 residues long. Written as DNA, the CDR3 is TGTGCCTGTGACATCTTACTGGGGGGCACCGATAGACTCATCTTT. Its translation is CACDILLGGTDRLIF.

The chain combines TRDV2 with TRDJ1, with TRDD3 identical over 11 bases. Matching the DNA to germline supplied the J gene, which TCRdb does not give. Germline CDR1 and CDR2: GEAIGNYY and EKD. This CDR3 spans 17 amino acids. Germline trimming cut 3 bases from V and 0 bases from J; bases unmatched to any gene: 8. CDR3 loop: CACDAVGDTGYTDKLIF. The CDR3 bases are TGTGCCTGTGACGCCGTGGGGGATACGGGCTACACCGATAAACTCATCTTT.

By share of the sample, this clone is large. Other DNA sequences of this sample code for an identical CDR3. V and J are TRDV2 and TRDJ2; no reliable D call. This CDR3 spans 15 amino acids. The germline V gene encodes CDR1 GEAIGNYY and CDR2 EKD. Trimming shortened V by 3 bases and J by 1 base, and 11 bases separated the two germline ends. CDR3 loop: CACDFLKGLTAQLFF. The CDR3 region has the DNA TGTGCCTGTGACTTTTTGAAGGGTTTGACAGCACAACTCTTCTTT.

Comment on this clone: The likely explanation is a read error, given a far larger clone one base away. The chain combines TRDV1 with TRDJ1, with 10 bases fitting TRDD3. TCRdb gives no J gene; it was assigned here by matching the DNA to germline. Looked up from germline, CDR1 is TSWWSYY and CDR2 is QGS. After removal of 0 bases from V and 0 bases from J, the junction contained 22 bases not matched to a gene. This CDR3 spans 23 amino acids. CDR3 DNA: TGTGCTCTTGGGGAACTTAGCGGCCTACGCCAGTACTGGGGGATCTTCTACACCGATAAACTCATCTTT. It translates to CALGELSGLRQYWGIFYTDKLIF.

A note on this clone: This could be a read error, since a much larger clone is one nucleotide away. This sample includes further DNA sequences coding for the same CDR3. V is TRDV2 and J is TRDJ3, with 11 bases that match TRDD3. Germline CDR1 and CDR2: GEAIGNYY and EKD. The length of the CDR3 is 22 residues. CDR3 bases: TGTGCCTGTGACACCGTTCAAGAACTGGGGGATAAGGGCTCCTGGGACACCCGACAGATGTTTTTT. Protein: CACDTVQELGDKGSWDTRQMFF.

This clone appeared a few times. The translation of this DNA and the TCRdb protein of a much larger clone differ at residue 10, probably owing to a read error; the protein shown here is translated from the DNA. This sequence joins TRDV2 and TRDJ3, with TRDD3 identical over 10 bases. CDR3 size: 17 residues. The germline gives CDR1 GEAIGNYY, CDR2 EKD. After removal of 2 bases from V and 5 bases from J, the junction contained 5 bases not matched to a gene. In nucleotides, the CDR3 is TGTGCCTGTGACAGTACTGGGGGATCCCGGGACACCCGACAGATGTTTTTC. This encodes CACDSTGGSRDTRQMFF.